The 22 T cell receptor beta chains given below trace back to one sample, sequenced in a study of CD8 T cells in ankylosing spondylitis. TCRdb processed the 5' RACE reads anew with MiXCR; each CDR3 protein has one entry. This repertoire shows approximately 180,000 distinct CDR3 sequences, over 15% found once; its top ten account for roughly 4.5%. The specimen sequenced was blood, either unsorted or a sorted T cell fraction (not recorded which). The receptors shown here come from a male donor under 30 with ankylosing spondylitis or in good health (not recorded which).

This clonotype showed up just once. The chain carries TRBV20-1 and TRBJ2-1; the match to TRBD2 covers 9 bases. CDR3 size: 16 residues. Germline V gene lookup returns CDR1 DFQATT and CDR2 SNEGSKA (reference sequence). Trimming removed 3 bases from V and 3 bases from J; junction bases left unmatched: 9. The CDR3 DNA reads as TGCAGTGCTAGTGACCTCGCTAGCGGGGTCTACAATGAGCAGTTCTTC. It is translated as CSASDLASGVYNEQFF.

This clonotype has a count of ten or more. This sequence joins TRBV29-1 and TRBJ2-1; 9 nucleotides match TRBD2. The germline gives CDR1 SQVTM, CDR2 ANQGSEA. V was pared by 4 bases and J by 9 bases, with 7 bases of the junction left unmatched. This CDR3 has 13 residues. CDR3 amino acids: CSVAPLAGSEQFF. The CDR3, as DNA: TGCAGCGTTGCCCCCCTAGCGGGATCTGAGCAGTTCTTC.

In its sample, this clonotype was seen many times. The rearrangement joins TRBV4-2 to TRBJ2-2, with 7 nucleotides matching TRBD1. Germline CDR1 LGHNA, CDR2 YNFKEQ. V lost 1 base to trimming and J lost 3 bases; unmatched junction nucleotides: 5. The CDR3 contains 16 residues. The CDR3, as DNA: TGTGCCAGCAGCCAAGGACAGGGAGTGGACACCGGGGAGCTGTTTTTT. Translated, it gives CASSQGQGVDTGELFF.

This clonotype was seen repeatedly, ten times or more. This chain connects TRBV5-4 to TRBJ2-5; 13 bases are a match to TRBD2. This CDR3 spans 16 amino acids. Germline lookup yields CDR1 SGHNT and CDR2 YYREEE (reference sequence). The V segment lost 4 bases and the J segment 0 bases; nucleotides outside the gene matches: 3. The CDR3 loop reads CASSPGTSGNQETQYF. The CDR3 nucleotides read TGTGCCAGCAGCCCTGGGACTAGCGGGAACCAAGAGACCCAGTACTTC.

This clonotype was observed at least ten times. The CDR3 is CASSEASGRYEQYF. The CDR3 DNA follows: TGTGCCAGCAGTGAGGCTAGCGGGAGGTACGAGCAGTACTTC. This chain links TRBV2 with TRBJ2-7; TRBD2 agrees at 11 bases. Germline-derived CDR1 and CDR2 are SNHLY and FYNNEI. Trimming removed 3 bases from V and 4 bases from J; junction bases left unmatched: 2. The CDR3 consists of 14 residues.

Only one count was recorded for this clonotype. The rearrangement joins TRBV9 to TRBJ2-3; 13 bases fit TRBD2. Germline V gene sequence: CDR1 SGDLS, CDR2 YYNGEE. This CDR3 is built from 15 residues. The trim removed 0 bases at V and 5 bases at J, leaving 0 bases unmatched. CDR3 nucleotide sequence: TGTGCCAGCAGCGTAGGACTAGCGGGAGGAGATACGCAGTATTTT. It yields the protein CASSVGLAGGDTQYF.

This clonotype showed up many times. The V gene is TRBV7-8, the J gene TRBJ2-2; a weak D match, TRBD1 (5 bases). V shed 2 bases and J shed 3 bases, with 10 bases lying between them. Germline V lookup: CDR1 SGHVS, CDR2 FQNEAQ. The CDR3 covers 15 residues. In DNA, the CDR3 is TGTGCCAGCAGCTTATTGCAGGGATACACCGGGGAGCTGTTTTTT. Protein product: CASSLLQGYTGELFF.

The table lists this clonotype with many counts. One end of the junction varies from germline; a read error may be responsible. The chain carries TRBV5-1 and TRBJ2-7; 7 bases agree with TRBD1. CDR1 SGHRS and CDR2 YFSETQ come from the germline V gene. This CDR3 has 12 amino acids. The CDR3 DNA is TGCGCCAGCAGCTCCGTTCCGGGACAGCTAATTTTC. Protein sequence: CASSSVPGQLIF.

In this sample, this clonotype turned up many times. This chain joins TRBV7-9 and TRBJ2-4; D possibly corresponds to TRBD2 (7 bases). Trimming shortened V by 2 bases and J by 8 bases, and 16 bases separated the two germline ends. This CDR3 region has 15 residues. From germline, CDR1 is SEHNR and CDR2 FQNEAQ (reference sequence). In nucleotides, the CDR3 is TGTGCCAGCAGCTTAAATGAAGGGGGGGGGTACATTCAGTACTTC. This encodes CASSLNEGGGYIQYF.

A few counts support this clonotype. The chain combines TRBV18 with TRBJ1-6; TRBD1 matches at 7 bases. The ends lost 8 bases at V and 10 bases at J; junction bases unmatched: 14. The CDR3 has 15 residues. Germline-derived CDR1 and CDR2 are KGHSH and LQKENI. The CDR3 DNA follows: TGTGCCAGCGCCGACAGGGTAGTGAGAGGATCACCCCTCCACTTT. This sequence encodes CASADRVVRGSPLHF.

The table lists this clonotype with many counts. This rearrangement joins TRBV12-3 or TRBV12-4 to TRBJ2-1; 8 nucleotides line up with TRBD1. Trimming took 7 bases from V and 0 from J; bases not matched to a gene: 8. The CDR3 runs 16 residues. The CDR3 loop is CASTPTGGSSYNEQFF. The CDR3, as DNA: TGTGCCAGCACTCCTACAGGGGGAAGCTCCTACAATGAGCAGTTCTTC.

This clonotype was counted at least ten times. The chain has TRBV12-3 or TRBV12-4 and TRBJ1-5, with D uncertain. Trimming took off 7 bases at V and 5 bases at J, with 9 bases between the two ends. The CDR3 has 12 residues. The CDR3 region is CASNRGYQPQHF. The CDR3 DNA reads as TGTGCCAGCAATCGAGGCTATCAGCCCCAGCATTTT.

This chain connects TRBV27 to TRBJ2-4; 11 nucleotides agree with TRBD2. Germline CDR1 reads MNHEY; CDR2 reads SMNVEV (reference sequence). CDR3 length: 17 residues. After removal of 0 bases from V and 7 bases from J, the junction contained 8 bases not matched to a gene. CDR3 DNA: TGTGCCAGCAGTTTATCGCCGACTAGCGGGGATGCCAACATTCAGTACTTC. Amino acids: CASSLSPTSGDANIQYF.

V and J are TRBV3-1 and TRBJ1-1, with D hard to call. Between the trimmed V and J ends, which lost 6 bases and 0 bases, there was a span of 14 bases. The CDR3 totals 15 residues. Germline CDR1 reads LGHDT; CDR2 reads YNNKEL (reference sequence). This chain's CDR3 is CASSPVWSLNTEAFF. The CDR3 DNA is TGTGCCAGCAGTCCCGTCTGGAGTCTGAACACTGAAGCTTTCTTT.

This clonotype has a single count. This chain uses TRBV13 with TRBJ2-2; a weak D match, TRBD1 (6 bases). Germline V lookup: CDR1 PRHDT, CDR2 FYEKMQ (reference sequence). Trimming cost V 4 bases and J 7 bases, with 19 bases left between them. The CDR3 is 16 residues long. The CDR3 DNA reads as TGTGCCAGCAGCTATCGACAGGTTATTCATGGCGGGGAGCTGTTTTTT. Translation gives CASSYRQVIHGGELFF. The full variable domain, its missing parts supplied by reference TRBV13 and TRBJ2-2, is AAGVIQSPRHLIKEKRETATLKCYPIPRHDTVYWYQQGPGQDPQFLISFYEKMQSDKGSIPDRFSAQQFSDYHSELNMSSLELGDSALYFCASSYRQVIHGGELFFGEGSRLTVL.

This clonotype came up many times. This rearrangement joins TRBV5-5 to TRBJ2-1; TRBD2 aligns across 7 bases. Germline CDR1 is SGHKS and CDR2 is YYEKEE (reference sequence). V gave up 1 base and J gave up 4 bases; unmatched junction bases: 11. The CDR3 loop spans 17 amino acids. CDR3 nucleotide sequence: TGTGCCAGCAGCTTGATTTCGGCTAAGCGGGATTACAATGAGCAGTTCTTC. It specifies CASSLISAKRDYNEQFF.

This clonotype was recorded at least ten times. V gene TRBV20-1 combines with J gene TRBJ2-2; no firm D call. Germline CDR1 reads DFQATT; CDR2 reads SNEGSKA (reference sequence). CDR3 length equals 13 residues. V lost 2 bases to trimming and J lost 2 bases, with 6 bases between them. DNA of the CDR3: TGCAGTGCTAGATCCCCTAACACCGGGGAGCTGTTTTTT. The encoded protein is CSARSPNTGELFF.

This chain joins TRBV4-2 and TRBJ1-2; D may be TRBD1 (5 bases). With 1 base removed from V and 7 bases from J, the gap between germline ends came to 13 bases. The CDR3 runs to 14 residues. Germline loops: CDR1 LGHNA, CDR2 YNFKEQ. The CDR3 DNA reads TGTGCCAGCAGCCAAGGGACACCTGACTTTGGCTACACCTTC. Residues: CASSQGTPDFGYTF.

This clonotype was seen repeatedly, ten times or more. This sequence joins TRBV29-1 and TRBJ1-1; D remains ambiguous. V was clipped by 7 bases and J by 0 bases, with 12 bases between them. Looked up from germline, CDR1 is SQVTM and CDR2 is ANQGSEA. This CDR3 is 13 amino acids long. The CDR3 region has the DNA TGCAGCGCCGAGACGACACTGAACACTGAAGCTTTCTTT. The encoded protein is CSAETTLNTEAFF.

The table lists this clonotype with many counts. The V gene is TRBV30, the J gene TRBJ2-5; the D gene is possibly TRBD2 (5 bases). CDR1 is GTSNPN and CDR2 is SVGIG in the germline V gene (reference sequence). Deletions cut 0 bases from V and 2 bases from J, with 7 bases between. CDR3 size: 13 residues. The CDR3 loop reads CAWSVGLQETQYF. CDR3 bases: TGTGCCTGGAGTGTAGGACTTCAAGAGACCCAGTACTTC.

This clonotype was detected ten times or more. The V call is TRBV12-3 or TRBV12-4, the J call TRBJ1-1, with D possibly being TRBD1 (5 bases). The CDR3 sequence is 13 residues long. Between the trimmed V and J ends, which lost 1 base and 5 bases, there was a span of 8 bases. The CDR3 protein is CASSLERTTEAFF. The CDR3 DNA reads as TGTGCCAGCAGTTTAGAGAGGACAACTGAAGCTTTCTTT.

This clonotype showed up just a few times. The chain carries TRBV12-3 or TRBV12-4 and TRBJ2-7; 11 positions agree with TRBD2. Trimming cost V 5 bases and J 2 bases; bases outside gene matches: 8. The CDR3 length is 16 residues. The CDR3 nucleotides read TGTGCCAGCAGTCTTATGACTAGCGGGGTCACCTACGAGCAGTACGTC. It encodes CASSLMTSGVTYEQYV.